Shown below are 18 T cell receptor beta chains from a single sample sequenced in a study of T cell changes during pregnancy in multiple sclerosis. Method: immunoSEQ multiplex PCR; TCRdb's copy keeps in-frame clones and lacks some. The repertoire consists of 25,000 to 30,000 clones, with roughly 90% occurring once and the leading ten covering around 7%. Sample: CD8+ T cells from peripheral blood mononuclear cells, taken after pregnancy. Receptors were obtained from a female donor with multiple sclerosis, enrolled in a pregnancy study.

The V gene is TRBV5-1, the J gene TRBJ2-7; D remains unclear. Trimming removed 4 bases at V and 4 bases at J, with 12 bases between. The CDR3 runs 13 residues. Per germline, CDR1 SGHRS and CDR2 YFSETQ. The CDR3: CASSTNTNYEQYF. CDR3 nucleotides: TGCGCCAGCAGCACGAACACGAATTACGAGCAGTACTTC.

The V gene is TRBV25-1, the J gene TRBJ2-7, with a possible D match to TRBD1 (6 bases). This CDR3 contains 15 residues. Germline values: CDR1 MGHDK, CDR2 SYGVNS. The germline V and J ends were trimmed by 8 bases and 3 bases, with 20 bases remaining between them. The CDR3 sequence is CASLNTRDTFYEQYF. In DNA, the CDR3 is TGTGCCAGCTTAAACACCCGGGACACTTTCTACGAGCAGTACTTC.

The gene calls are TRBV29-1 and TRBJ1-4; unclear D gene. The ends were cut back, 0 bases at V and 10 bases at J, with 15 bases in the middle. This CDR3 has 14 residues. The germline gives CDR1 SQVTM, CDR2 ANQGSEA. CDR3 region: CSVEEDNTAGKLFF. The DNA of the CDR3 is TGCAGCGTTGAAGAAGACAACACGGCGGGAAAACTGTTTTTT.

V usage is TRBV6-5 and J usage is TRBJ1-3; TRBD1 is a possible D gene (6 bases). Germline V gene lookup returns CDR1 MNHEY and CDR2 SVGAGI. V gave up 4 bases and J gave up 4 bases, with 14 bases separating them. This CDR3 contains 15 residues. The CDR3 region has the DNA TGTGCCAGCAGTTTGGATGGGGGGGCCGGAAACACCATATATTTT. As protein: CASSLDGGAGNTIYF.

This sequence joins TRBV9 and TRBJ2-2, with D possibly TRBD2 on 6 matching bases. Germline CDR1 and CDR2: SGDLS and YYNGEE. The ends were cut back, 3 bases at V and 6 bases at J, with 24 bases in the middle. The CDR3 consists of 18 residues. The CDR3: CASSEGTGSLLFSGELFF. The CDR3, as DNA: TGTGCCAGCAGCGAAGGGACTGGAAGTCTACTCTTCTCCGGGGAGCTGTTTTTT. Variable domain in full (rest from reference TRBV9 and TRBJ2-2): DSGVTQTPKHLITATGQRVTLRCSPRSGDLSVYWYQQSLDQGLQFLIQYYNGEERAKGNILERFSAQQFPDLHSELNLSSLELGDSALYFCASSEGTGSLLFSGELFFGEGSRLTVL.

J is TRBJ2-7 and V is TRBV5-5; D is perhaps TRBD2 (6 bases). Germline assignment: CDR1 SGHKS and CDR2 YYEKEE (reference sequence). Trimming left V 4 bases short and J 0 bases short, with 14 bases between. This CDR3 region has 15 residues. CDR3 region: CASSQEEGSSYEQYF. In DNA, the CDR3 is TGTGCCAGCAGCCAAGAGGAGGGGAGCTCCTACGAGCAGTACTTC.

The V and J genes are TRBV27 and TRBJ1-5; tentative D call: TRBD1 (5 bases). Trimming took 5 bases from V and 2 from J, leaving 10 bases between them. The CDR3 spans 14 residues. In germline, CDR1 is MNHEY, CDR2 SMNVEV (reference sequence). CDR3 residues: CASSSSQGNQPQHF. The DNA of the CDR3 is TGTGCCAGCAGTAGCTCACAGGGCAATCAGCCCCAGCATTTT.

The CDR3 nucleotides read TGTGCCAGCAGCCCGGGGGAAACATCTGGGGCCAACGTCCTGACTTTC. Its protein is CASSPGETSGANVLTF. This chain joins TRBV6-4 and TRBJ2-6; D perhaps matches TRBD2 (6 bases). V was clipped by 6 bases and J by 1 base, with 13 bases between them. The length of the CDR3 is 16 residues. Per germline, CDR1 MRHNA and CDR2 SNTAGT.

CDR3 bases: TGTGCCAGCAGCGAAGAGACCGCCAGACTCTATGGCTACACCTTC. This gives the protein CASSEETARLYGYTF. The chain couples TRBV5-6 to TRBJ1-2; no clear D gene. The CDR3 totals 15 residues. Per germline, CDR1 SGHDT and CDR2 YYEEEE. Trimming took 4 bases from V and 4 from J, leaving 17 bases between them. The variable domain in full, completed from reference TRBV5-6 and TRBJ1-2, reads DAGVTQSPTHLIKTRGQQVTLRCSPKSGHDTVSWYQQALGQGPQFIFQYYEEEERQRGNFPDRFSGHQFPNYSSELNVNALLLGDSALYLCASSEETARLYGYTFGSGTRLTVV.

The chain combines TRBV29-1 with TRBJ2-7; the match to TRBD1 covers 7 bases. V was pared by 7 bases and J by 4 bases, with 10 bases of the junction left unmatched. Looked up from germline, CDR1 is SQVTM and CDR2 is ANQGSEA. The CDR3 has 13 amino acids. The CDR3, as DNA: TGCAGCGCAAGAGGGGGCTCCCCTTACGAGCAGTACTTC. Protein sequence: CSARGGSPYEQYF.

The chain combines TRBV14 with TRBJ2-4; TRBD1 aligns across 9 bases. Germline V gene sequence: CDR1 SGHDN, CDR2 FVKESK. There are 15 residues in the CDR3. V lost 3 bases to trimming and J lost 8 bases; unmatched junction nucleotides: 8. Here the CDR3 DNA reads TGTGCCAGCAGCCACAACAGGGGGCGTCGAGACATTCAGTACTTC. Translating it yields CASSHNRGRRDIQYF.

The chain combines TRBV4-3 with TRBJ2-7; a possible D gene is TRBD2 (6 bases). The V end was cut by 1 base, the J end by 3 bases, with 13 bases between. Germline CDR1 reads LGHNA; CDR2 reads YSLEER. This CDR3 spans 15 amino acids. The DNA for the CDR3 is TGCGCCAGCAGCCAAGGCAGTAGCGGTGGCTACGAGCAGTACTTC. Translation: CASSQGSSGGYEQYF.

The chain carries TRBV15 and TRBJ2-1; a possible D gene is TRBD2 (6 bases). From germline, CDR1 is LNHNV and CDR2 YYDKDF (reference sequence). The CDR3 is 13 amino acids. The V gene lost 10 bases and the J gene lost 4 bases, with 14 bases spanning the gap. The CDR3 DNA reads as TGTGCCATCTCGATGGGACTTTACAATGAGCAGTTCTTC. This gives the protein CAISMGLYNEQFF.

The chain employs TRBV15 and TRBJ2-3; TRBD1 agrees at 8 bases. V lost 3 bases and J lost 5; bases outside the gene matches: 7. This CDR3 contains 15 residues. Germline values: CDR1 LNHNV, CDR2 YYDKDF (reference sequence). CDR3 DNA sequence: TGTGCCACCAGCAGCGGCCAGGGGGCAAGAGATACGCAGTATTTT. This codes for CATSSGQGARDTQYF.

DNA of the CDR3: TGTGCCAGCAGCAAGACTGCCTTTTCTGGAAACACCATATATTTT. This codes for CASSKTAFSGNTIYF. This rearrangement joins TRBV11-3 to TRBJ1-3; D is undetermined. Trimming removed 5 bases at V and 1 base at J, with 12 bases between. In germline, CDR1 is SGHNT, CDR2 YENEEA. The CDR3 totals 15 residues.

The chain links TRBV6-5 to TRBJ2-7, with D perhaps matching TRBD2 (5 bases). This CDR3 has 13 amino acids. Germline assignment: CDR1 MNHEY and CDR2 SVGAGI. Trimming shortened V by 5 bases and J by 3 bases, and 11 bases separated the two germline ends. CDR3 sequence reads: CASSQFEGYEQYF. The CDR3 coding sequence is TGTGCCAGCAGTCAATTCGAGGGCTACGAGCAGTACTTC.

V is TRBV27 and J is TRBJ2-7, with 9 nucleotides matching TRBD1. The germline gives CDR1 MNHEY, CDR2 SMNVEV (reference sequence). The CDR3 loop spans 15 amino acids. Germline trimming cut 4 bases from V and 4 bases from J; bases unmatched to any gene: 8. CDR3 residues: CASSSTGTGLYEQYF. The CDR3 DNA is TGTGCCAGCAGTTCCACCGGGACAGGGCTTTACGAGCAGTACTTC.

The genes are TRBV27 and TRBJ1-2; 9 nucleotides agree with TRBD1. Germline CDR1 reads MNHEY; CDR2 reads SMNVEV (reference sequence). This CDR3 is 16 amino acids long. After removal of 8 bases from V and 3 bases from J, the junction contained 13 bases not matched to a gene. The CDR3 DNA sequence: TGTGCCAGCTCCACCTCGGACAGGGGATTATACTATGGCTACACCTTC. Translated, it gives CASSTSDRGLYYGYTF.